These 18 T cell receptor beta chains were sequenced from one sample in a study of tissue T cells after allogeneic stem cell transplantation. Profiling relied on immunoSEQ multiplex PCR, and the TCRdb table lists in-frame clones only, not all of them. The sample gives roughly 9,000 clones, over 60% of which show up once; roughly 24% is in the top ten. Specimen: tissue from the stomach, collected at autopsy. The receptors originated from a male donor aged 60 or older with lung cancer.

This clone has more than one count but fewer than ten. This chain joins TRBV12-3 or TRBV12-4 and TRBJ2-1; no reliable D call. This CDR3 contains 13 residues. V was clipped by 5 bases and J by 0 bases, with 5 bases between them. The CDR3 sequence is CASSPPSYNEQFF. DNA for the CDR3: TGTGCCAGCAGTCCCCCCTCCTACAATGAGCAGTTCTTC.

Details on this clone: One junction end does not reproduce the germline sequence, and a read error may be involved. The chain employs TRBV27 and TRBJ2-4, with 9 bases fitting TRBD2. Germline V gene data show CDR1 as MNHEY and CDR2 as SMNVEV (reference sequence). CDR3 size: 12 residues. DNA for the CDR3: TGTGCCAGCAGTTTCAGCGGGGGGCCCCATGAGTTC. Translated: CASSFSGGPHEF.

V gene TRBV6-5 combines with J gene TRBJ1-2, with unresolved D. CDR1 and CDR2 from the germline V gene are MNHEY and SVGAGI. Trimming shortened V by 5 bases and J by 5 bases, and 12 bases separated the two germline ends. The CDR3 loop spans 13 amino acids. CDR3 nucleotides: TGTGCCAGCAGTCTTCGGGGAGAGTATGGCTACACCTTC. Protein: CASSLRGEYGYTF.

This clone is medium-sized by share. V is TRBV5-6 and J is TRBJ2-5; D gene unclear. The ends were cut back, 4 bases at V and 5 bases at J, with 6 bases in the middle. This CDR3 is built from 11 residues. Germline V gives CDR1 SGHDT, CDR2 YYEEEE. The CDR3 region has the DNA TGTGCCAGCAGCGCACGGGAGACCCAGTACTTC. This sequence encodes CASSARETQYF.

A few counts support this clone. The V and J genes are TRBV5-4 and TRBJ2-1, with D possibly matching TRBD2 (5 bases). This CDR3 has 12 residues. The V end was cut by 4 bases, the J end by 7 bases, with 9 bases between. The germline CDR1 and CDR2 sequences are SGHNT and YYREEE (reference sequence). The CDR3 spells CASSISENEQFF. The CDR3 DNA reads as TGTGCCAGCAGCATTAGCGAGAATGAGCAGTTCTTC.

The V and J genes are TRBV19 and TRBJ1-6; D is unclear. Germline CDR1 and CDR2: LNHDA and SQIVND (reference sequence). The CDR3 is made up of 13 amino acids. Trimming stripped 5 bases from V and 7 bases from J, with 9 bases between. In DNA form, the CDR3 reads TGTGCCAGTAGTTTGACATTCAATTCACCCCTCCACTTT. As protein: CASSLTFNSPLHF. The full variable domain, with the rest looked up from reference TRBV19 and TRBJ1-6, is DGGITQSPKYLFRKEGQNVTLSCEQNLNHDAMYWYRQDPGQGLRLIYYSQIVNDFQKGDIAEGYSVSREKKESFPLTVTSAQKNPTAFYLCASSLTFNSPLHFGNGTRLTVT.

This clone has just a few counts. CDR3 nucleotide sequence: TGCGCCAGCAGCCCCCAGGGCTACGAGCAGTACTTC. Protein sequence: CASSPQGYEQYF. V gene TRBV5-1 combines with J gene TRBJ2-7, with D tentatively TRBD1 (5 bases). The CDR3 consists of 12 residues. Deletions cut 4 bases from V and 3 bases from J, with 8 bases between. Looked up from germline, CDR1 is SGHRS and CDR2 is YFSETQ.

The CDR3 coding sequence is TGTGCCAGCAGTTTCCTCTGGATGCCCCTCCACTTT. Translation: CASSFLWMPLHF. The genes are TRBV12-3 or TRBV12-4 and TRBJ1-6; D gene ambiguous. V lost 3 bases to trimming and J lost 13 bases, with 10 bases between them. CDR3 length equals 12 residues.

Only a few counts were recorded for this clone. The chain joins TRBV7-3 to TRBJ2-1; no clear D gene. The CDR3 is 16 residues long. Germline V gives CDR1 SGHTA, CDR2 FQGTGA. Trimming stripped 5 bases from V and 2 bases from J, with 16 bases between. The DNA of the CDR3 is TGTGCCAGCAGCCCGCCCTCGGCGGCTGCCTACAATGAGCAGTTCTTC. This translates into CASSPPSAAAYNEQFF.

The chain combines TRBV4-3 with TRBJ1-5; D possibly corresponds to TRBD1 (6 bases). The CDR3 covers 15 residues. The V gene lost 0 bases and the J gene lost 2 bases, with 8 bases spanning the gap. The germline gives CDR1 LGHNA, CDR2 YSLEER. The CDR3 sequence: CASSQEGGGNQPQHF. The CDR3 DNA is TGCGCCAGCAGCCAAGAAGGGGGGGGCAATCAGCCCCAGCATTTT.

The chain has TRBV19 and TRBJ2-5, with a tentative D call TRBD1 (5 bases). V lost 5 bases to trimming and J lost 5 bases, with 9 bases between them. The V gene's germline CDR1 is LNHDA and CDR2 SQIVND (reference sequence). This CDR3 has 12 amino acids. The CDR3 spells CASSENRETQYF. DNA for the CDR3: TGTGCCAGTAGTGAGAACAGGGAGACCCAGTACTTC.

The count of this clone is one. The chain has TRBV6-5 and TRBJ1-5; 7 nucleotides align to TRBD1. In germline, CDR1 is MNHEY, CDR2 SVGAGI. V was clipped by 9 bases and J by 3 bases; unmatched bases: 11. CDR3 length: 15 amino acids. CDR3 DNA sequence: TGTGCCAGGGTAACAGGGGCCGCCCTCAATCAGCCCCAGCATTTT. It is translated as CARVTGAALNQPQHF.

The chain uses TRBV19 and TRBJ2-7, with 13 nucleotides matching TRBD2. The CDR3 has 14 amino acids. V trimming: 5 bases; J trimming: 5 bases; junction bases outside the gene matches: 3. Germline lookup yields CDR1 LNHDA and CDR2 SQIVND (reference sequence). CDR3 in amino acids: CASSRGLAGDEQYF. CDR3 DNA: TGTGCCAGTAGTCGAGGACTAGCGGGGGACGAGCAGTACTTC.

V gene TRBV10-3 combines with J gene TRBJ2-3, with D hard to call. This CDR3 has 11 residues. Looked up from germline, CDR1 is ENHRY and CDR2 is SYGVKD. Trimming took off 5 bases at V and 0 bases at J, with 0 bases between the two ends. In DNA form, the CDR3 reads TGTGCCATCAGTAGCACAGATACGCAGTATTTT. Encoded protein: CAISSTDTQYF.

The chain links TRBV3-1 (or the pseudogene TRBV3-2) to TRBJ2-7; D is tentatively TRBD1 or TRBD2 (5 bases each). Trimming left V 3 bases short and J 5 bases short, with 17 bases between. In germline, CDR1 is LGHDT, CDR2 YNNKEL (reference sequence). The CDR3 covers 15 residues. The CDR3 coding sequence is TGTGCCAGCAGCCAGGGACCCTTGGGGCGGAACGAGCAGTACTTC. Amino acid sequence: CASSQGPLGRNEQYF.

This clone was seen a few times. The chain couples TRBV7-2 to TRBJ2-2; 8 bases match TRBD2. The CDR3 sequence is 16 residues long. Germline V CDR1 and CDR2: SGHTA, FQGNSA. Germline trimming cut 1 base from V and 7 bases from J; bases unmatched to any gene: 8. CDR3 sequence reads: CASSLVSTSGVGELFF. The CDR3 coding sequence is TGTGCCAGCAGCTTAGTTAGTACTAGCGGCGTCGGGGAGCTGTTTTTT.

V is TRBV30 and J is TRBJ1-6, with D unresolved. The ends were cut back, 8 bases at V and 0 bases at J, with 14 bases in the middle. Germline-derived CDR1 and CDR2 are GTSNPN and SVGIG (reference sequence). The CDR3 contains 15 residues. CDR3 bases: TGTGCCCAACCAAGCACCAGCTCCTATAATTCACCCCTCCACTTT. It codes for CAQPSTSSYNSPLHF.

This clone was detected once. The chain joins TRBV20-1 to TRBJ2-7, with D perhaps matching TRBD2 (5 bases). Germline CDR1 DFQATT, CDR2 SNEGSKA (reference sequence). This CDR3 is 14 amino acids long. Trimming stripped 3 bases from V and 4 bases from J, with 16 bases between. CDR3 DNA sequence: TGCAGTGCTAGTATTGGAGGAGGAGGTTACGAGCAGTACTTC. Protein: CSASIGGGGYEQYF.